This T cell receptor beta chain is from a study of blood T cell repertoires in COVID-19 (TCRdb year 2020). Notes on the research overall: Samples from collaborators originated in the United States, Italy and Spain and spanned both the acute and convalescent phases of COVID-19. The material from the prospective study consisted of cDNA or gDNA derived from T cells, B-cell-depleted T cells, or PBMCs. The dataset comprised deeply sampled blood TCRbeta repertoires from subjects exposed to, actively infected with, or recovered from COVID-19. A freely available public database, intended as a resource for researchers studying the immune response to SARS-CoV-2, is where the repertoires were released. The samples were drawn from two sources: the first 160 participants of the ongoing ImmuneRACE study, and 1,254 subjects contributed by 6 global collaborators. Sample metadata almost always included a de-identified subject ID, COVID-19 status, age in years and sex. Where available, HLA class I and class II types were obtained from metadata supplied by the sample provider rather than from assay-based typing. Study-wide conclusions, independent of this receptor: How much clinical and demographic metadata was included differed by source and by participant, and the metadata was provided uncurated.

Regarding this clone: Its antigen is not yet known. No base quality values were provided; no much bigger clone lies one nucleotide off.

The immunoSEQ Assay, a bias-controlled multiplex PCR, was used to amplify TCRbeta CDR3 regions from genomic DNA. As for how the authors treated the data: The number of nucleated cells in each sample was estimated by amplification of reference gene primers within the assay. Sequence reads were collapsed and filtered to measure the absolute abundance of every unique TCRbeta CDR3 rearrangement. For each sample, productive Simpson clonality was calculated as the square root of Simpson's diversity index across productive rearrangements. This immuneACCESS table, as held by TCRdb, lists in-frame sequences with V and J called but not all clones. Of the missing ones, under half trace to an unresolved V gene in checked studies; the others have no known cause. That table supplies the V and J calls and clone size; D and trimming were determined from the DNA. Present in this sample are roughly 150,000 clones, over 75% of which were seen just once. The biggest ten clones account for around 10% of the sample.

Collaborating institutions collected whole blood in K2EDTA tubes following their own protocols. For TCRbeta analysis, collaborators shipped samples as frozen whole blood, isolated PBMCs, or DNA extracted from either of those sample types. In the germline V gene, CDR1 corresponds to MNHEY and CDR2 to SVGAGI. Taken from cysteine to phenylalanine, the CDR3 has 13 residues. Only the CDR3 portion is preserved as DNA: 39 bases, with reading frame beginning at the first base. V is clipped by 6 bases and J by 5 bases, and the sequence between their germline boundaries is 13 bases long. Material for sequencing was peripheral blood. Rearrangement joined TRBV6-5 to TRBJ1-2; D gene: possibly TRBD1, on 5 matching bases. The origin of this receptor is a man aged 55 to 70 with active or convalescent COVID-19. CDR3 sequence: CASSVDRSYGYTF. Here is the DNA: TGTGCCAGCAGCGTCGACAGATCTTATGGCTACACCTTC.